This TCR beta chain comes out of a study of blood T cell repertoires in COVID-19. The table came from immunoSEQ multiplex PCR; TCRdb's copy has only in-frame clones and leaves some out. The sample has approximately 190,000 clones, roughly 89% seen once. V dropped 5 bases and J dropped 5; count of bases not matched to a gene: 2. The germline V gene encodes CDR1 SGHTA and CDR2 FQGNSA. CDR3 length equals 13 residues. The chain has TRBV7-2 and TRBJ2-5, with 10 bases fitting TRBD1. The clonotype comes from a woman under 40 who had been exposed to COVID-19. What was sequenced was PBMCs or T cells enriched from blood (not recorded which). CDR3 region: CASSRGQGETQYF. The CDR3 DNA is TGTGCCAGCAGCCGGGGACAGGGGGAGACCCAGTACTTC.